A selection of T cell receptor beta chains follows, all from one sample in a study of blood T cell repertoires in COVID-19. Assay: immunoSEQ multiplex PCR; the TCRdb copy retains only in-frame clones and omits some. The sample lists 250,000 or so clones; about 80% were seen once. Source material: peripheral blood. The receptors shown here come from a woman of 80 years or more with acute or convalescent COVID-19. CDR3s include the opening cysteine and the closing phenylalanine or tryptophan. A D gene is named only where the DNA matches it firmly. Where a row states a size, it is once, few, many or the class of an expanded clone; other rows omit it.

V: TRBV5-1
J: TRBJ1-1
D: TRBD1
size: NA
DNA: TGCGCCAGCAGCTTGGCCGGGCAGGGGGGCATCTTT
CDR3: CASSLAGQGGIF

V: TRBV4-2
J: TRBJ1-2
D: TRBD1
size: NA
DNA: TGTGCCAGCAGCCATCCCGGACAGGGCTATGGCTACACCTTC
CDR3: CASSHPGQGYGYTF

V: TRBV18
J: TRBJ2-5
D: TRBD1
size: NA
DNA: TGTGCCAGCTCACTACGACAGGGTTTGGAGACCCAGTACTTC
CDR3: CASSLRQGLETQYF

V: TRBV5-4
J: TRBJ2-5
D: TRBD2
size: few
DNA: TGTGCCAGCAGGTCGGCGACTAGCACGGAGACCCAGTACTTC
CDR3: CASRSATSTETQYF

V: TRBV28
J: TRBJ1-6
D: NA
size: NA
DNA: TGTGCCAGCAGTCCTCTAGACAGGACCCTAGGAGCCCTCCACTTT
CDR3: CASSPLDRTLGALHF

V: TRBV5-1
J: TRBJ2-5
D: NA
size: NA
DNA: TGCGCCAGCAGCCCGGAGGGAGGCGCTGGGACCCAGTACTTC
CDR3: CASSPEGGAGTQYF

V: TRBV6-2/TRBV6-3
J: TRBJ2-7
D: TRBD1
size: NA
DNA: TGTGCCAGCAGCCAACAGGGGTACGAGCAGTACTTC
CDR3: CASSQQGYEQYF

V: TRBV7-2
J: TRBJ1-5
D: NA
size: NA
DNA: TGTGCCAGCAGCCCCTATAGCAATCAGCCCCAGCATTTT
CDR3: CASSPYSNQPQHF

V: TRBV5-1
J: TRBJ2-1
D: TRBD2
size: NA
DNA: TGCGCCAGCAGCTTGAAATTAGCGGGCGGGTACAATGAGCAGTTCTTC
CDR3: CASSLKLAGGYNEQFF

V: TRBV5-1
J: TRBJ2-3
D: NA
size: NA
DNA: TGCGCCAGCAGCTTGCTTAGCAGAAGAACAGATACGCAGTATTTT
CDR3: CASSLLSRRTDTQYF

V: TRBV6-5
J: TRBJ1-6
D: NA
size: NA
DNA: TGTGCCAGCAGTTACTTTCGGGATTCACCCCTCCACTTT
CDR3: CASSYFRDSPLHF

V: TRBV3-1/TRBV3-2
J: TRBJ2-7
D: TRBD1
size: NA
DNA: TGTGCCAGCAGTGTACTCACAGCGGGCGGTGGGACAGGGGTTTCCTACGAGCAGTACTTC
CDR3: CASSVLTAGGGTGVSYEQYF

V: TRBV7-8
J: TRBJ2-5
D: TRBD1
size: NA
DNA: TGTGCCAGCAGCTCGCGGACAGGGCTGGGGGAGACCCAGTACTTC
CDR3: CASSSRTGLGETQYF

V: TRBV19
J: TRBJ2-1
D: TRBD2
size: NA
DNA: TGTGCCAGTAGTACCAATAGCGGGAGGTTTGATGAGCAGTTCTTC
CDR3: CASSTNSGRFDEQFF

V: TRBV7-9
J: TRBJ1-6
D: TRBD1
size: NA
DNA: TGTGCCAGCAGCTTGGATGGGACAGGGCTCTCACCCCTCCACTTT
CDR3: CASSLDGTGLSPLHF

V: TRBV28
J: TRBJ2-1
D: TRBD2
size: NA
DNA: TGTGCCAGCAGTATAGCGGGGGGTAACAATGAGCAGTTCTTC
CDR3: CASSIAGGNNEQFF

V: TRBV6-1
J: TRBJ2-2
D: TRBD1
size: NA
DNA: TGTGCCAGCAGTGAAGCGGGGACAGGGGTCAACACCGGGGAGCTGTTTTTT
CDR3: CASSEAGTGVNTGELFF

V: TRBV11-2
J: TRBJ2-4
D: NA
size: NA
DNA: TGTGCCAGCAGCTTAGTTGGGGGACTAGCCAAAAACATTCAGTACTTC
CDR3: CASSLVGGLAKNIQYF

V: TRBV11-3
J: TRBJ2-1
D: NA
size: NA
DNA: TGTGCCAGCAGCTTAGAGGGAGCCCGCAAGAATGAGCAGTTCTTC
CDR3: CASSLEGARKNEQFF

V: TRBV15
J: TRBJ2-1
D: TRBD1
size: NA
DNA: TGTGCCACCAGCGTGGGACAGGGGGCCGTCGATGAGCAGTTCTTC
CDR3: CATSVGQGAVDEQFF

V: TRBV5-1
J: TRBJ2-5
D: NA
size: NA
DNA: TGCGCCAGCAGCTTGGGGGGCGTCGGTGAGACCCAGTACTTC
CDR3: CASSLGGVGETQYF

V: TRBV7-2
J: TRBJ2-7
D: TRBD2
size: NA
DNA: TGTGCCAGCAGCTCGGACGGGGGGAGCTCCTACGAGCAGTACTTC
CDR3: CASSSDGGSSYEQYF

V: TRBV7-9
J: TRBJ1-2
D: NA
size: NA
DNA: TGTGCCAGCAGCCAACAACGAAACTATGGCTACACCTTC
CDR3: CASSQQRNYGYTF

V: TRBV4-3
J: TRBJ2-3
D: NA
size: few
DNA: TGCGCCAGCAGCCAAGGCGGGCGGGAAAGCACAGATACGCAGTATTTT
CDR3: CASSQGGRESTDTQYF

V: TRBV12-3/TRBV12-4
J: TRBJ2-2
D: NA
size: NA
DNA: TGTGCCACGTGGCAGGGAACCGGGGAGCTGTTTTTT
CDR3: CATWQGTGELFF

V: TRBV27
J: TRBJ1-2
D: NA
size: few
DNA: TGTGCCAGCAGTTTCACTAGGGACACCCGCTATGGCTACACCTTC
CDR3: CASSFTRDTRYGYTF

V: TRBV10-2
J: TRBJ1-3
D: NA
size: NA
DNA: TGCGCCAGCAGGACTACGTACTCTGGAAACACCATATATTTT
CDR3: CASRTTYSGNTIYF

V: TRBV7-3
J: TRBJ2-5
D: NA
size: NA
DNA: TGTGCCAGCAGCTTAAACAGGGCAGAGACCCAGTACTTC
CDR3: CASSLNRAETQYF

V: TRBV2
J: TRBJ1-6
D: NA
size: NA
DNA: TGTGCCAGCAAACCCGGAACAGCGGCTCGGAATTCACCCCTCCACTTT
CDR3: CASKPGTAARNSPLHF

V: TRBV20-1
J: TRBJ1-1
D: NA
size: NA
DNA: TGCAGTGCTAGTAGAGGGGGTTGGACTGAAGCTTTCTTT
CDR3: CSASRGGWTEAFF

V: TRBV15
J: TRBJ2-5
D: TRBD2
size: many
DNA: TGTGCCACCAGCGGCGGGACTAGCGGTGGAGAGACCCAGTACTTC
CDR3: CATSGGTSGGETQYF

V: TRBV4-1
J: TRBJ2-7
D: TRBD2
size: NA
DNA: TGCGCCAGCAGCCCCAAGAGGCGGACTAGCGGGGAGAGCTACGAGCAGTACTTC
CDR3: CASSPKRRTSGESYEQYF

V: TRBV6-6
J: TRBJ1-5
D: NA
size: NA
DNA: TGTGCCAGCAGTCCCAGACAGGTCCATAGCAATCAGCCCCAGCATTTT
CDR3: CASSPRQVHSNQPQHF

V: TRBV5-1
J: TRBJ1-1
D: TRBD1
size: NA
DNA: TGCGCCAGCACCACGGACAGGGCCAACACTGAAGCTTTCTTT
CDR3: CASTTDRANTEAFF

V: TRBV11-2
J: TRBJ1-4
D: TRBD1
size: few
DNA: TGTGCCAGCAGCGAAACCAGGGGGCGGGAACTGTTTTTT
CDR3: CASSETRGRELFF

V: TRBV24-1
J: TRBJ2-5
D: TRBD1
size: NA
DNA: TGTGCCACCAGTGACGCTGAAGTGCAACGGGGACAGCAAGAGACCCAGTACTTC
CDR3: CATSDAEVQRGQQETQYF

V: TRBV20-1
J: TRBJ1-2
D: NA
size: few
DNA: TGCAGTGCTAGTGTGGGTTCCGGGGGTGGCTACACCTTC
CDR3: CSASVGSGGGYTF

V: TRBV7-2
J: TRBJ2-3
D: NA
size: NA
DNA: TGTGCCAGCAGCTCACGAAATAGCCCAGATACGCAGTATTTT
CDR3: CASSSRNSPDTQYF

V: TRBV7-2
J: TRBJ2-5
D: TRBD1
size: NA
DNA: TGTGCCAGCAACTTAGGGGGCCCCAAGACCCAGTACTTC
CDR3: CASNLGGPKTQYF

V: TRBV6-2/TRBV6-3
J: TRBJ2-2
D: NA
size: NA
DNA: TGTGCCAGCAGTTACCCCCTAGCGACGAACACCGGGGAGCTGTTTTTT
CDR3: CASSYPLATNTGELFF

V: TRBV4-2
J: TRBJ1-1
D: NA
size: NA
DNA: TGTGCCAGCAGCCAAGTAGCGTCAGCGGGACGGAAGAACACTGAAGCTTTCTTT
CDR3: CASSQVASAGRKNTEAFF

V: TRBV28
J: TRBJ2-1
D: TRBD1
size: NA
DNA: TGTGCCAGCATTAGGACAGGCCCTCGGGCCGAGCAGTTCTTC
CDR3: CASIRTGPRAEQFF

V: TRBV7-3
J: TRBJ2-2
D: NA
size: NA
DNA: TGTGCCAGCAGCTTTATCCCCGGGGAGCTGTTTTTT
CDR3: CASSFIPGELFF

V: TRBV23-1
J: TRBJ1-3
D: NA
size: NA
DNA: TGCGCCAGCAGTCAATCGTTCCTTTCCCTCCCCGGACGGGACTCTGGAAACACCATATATTTT
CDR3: CASSQSFLSLPGRDSGNTIYF

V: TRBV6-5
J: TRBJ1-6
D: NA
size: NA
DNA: TGTGCCAGCAGTTACTCGGCAGGGGCCTTTAATTCACCCCTCCACTTT
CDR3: CASSYSAGAFNSPLHF

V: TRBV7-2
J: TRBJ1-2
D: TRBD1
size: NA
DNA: TGTGCCAGCAAAAGGGACAGGTCAAACTATGGCTACACCTTC
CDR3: CASKRDRSNYGYTF

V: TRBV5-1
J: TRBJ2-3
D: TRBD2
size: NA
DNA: TGCGCCAGCAGCTCGTCTAGCGGGGGGGCCAGCGATACGCAGTATTTT
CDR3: CASSSSSGGASDTQYF

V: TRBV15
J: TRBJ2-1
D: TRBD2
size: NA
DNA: TGTGCCACCAGCAGAGATAAATGGGGAGGGAATGAGCAGTTCTTC
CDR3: CATSRDKWGGNEQFF

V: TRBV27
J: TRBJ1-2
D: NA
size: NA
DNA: TGTGCCAGCAAAAAGGGGACTTTGGACTATGGCTACACCTTC
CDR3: CASKKGTLDYGYTF

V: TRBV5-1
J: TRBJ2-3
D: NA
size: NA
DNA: TGCGCCAGCAGCCGCCTCGAGTTCGGGGGCACAGATACGCAGTATTTT
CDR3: CASSRLEFGGTDTQYF